Below are 5 T cell receptor beta chains sequenced from a single sample in a study of T cells in Graves' hyperthyroidism and ophthalmopathy. Using RNA transcripts as the source, TCR beta CDR3 regions were amplified. TCR CDR3 underwent first-round RT-PCR with the HTBI primer set. TCRdb redid the calling of the multiplex PCR reads with MiXCR, one entry per CDR3 protein. The sample yields fewer than 200,000 distinct CDR3 sequences, over 15% seen once. Sequenced: blood. The receptors originated from a woman aged 50 to 65 with Graves' hyperthyroidism.

This clonotype has just a few counts. The chain joins TRBV2 to TRBJ2-7; 9 bases are shared with TRBD1. Trimming removed 2 bases from V and 1 base from J; junction bases left unmatched: 6. CDR1 SNHLY and CDR2 FYNNEI come from the germline V gene. The CDR3 runs to 16 residues. CDR3 sequence reads: CASSETGGAASYEQYF. CDR3 DNA sequence: TGTGCCAGCAGTGAAACAGGGGGCGCGGCGTCCTACGAGCAGTACTTC.

V usage is TRBV6-5 and J usage is TRBJ1-1, with 8 positions matching TRBD1. The V gene's germline CDR1 is MNHEY and CDR2 SVGAGI. The CDR3 has 14 residues. V lost 0 bases to trimming and J lost 8 bases; unmatched junction nucleotides: 5. The CDR3 spells CASSYSWTGHEAFF. The CDR3 nucleotides are TGTGCCAGCAGTTACTCCTGGACAGGGCACGAAGCTTTCTTT.

There are many counts of this clonotype. This chain connects TRBV10-1 to TRBJ1-1; no definite D call. Trimming removed 7 bases from V and 3 bases from J, with 15 bases in between. The length of the CDR3 is 14 residues. The germline V gene has CDR1 WNHNN and CDR2 SYGVQD (reference sequence). This CDR3 reads CASNPSRSYTEAFF. CDR3 bases: TGCGCCAGCAATCCCAGTCGGTCTTACACTGAAGCTTTCTTT.

At least ten counts were recorded for this clonotype. The chain is built from TRBV7-9 and TRBJ2-7; the D gene is possibly TRBD1 (5 bases). Per the germline V gene, CDR1 is SEHNR and CDR2 is FQNEAQ (reference sequence). This CDR3 contains 15 residues. Trimming took off 5 bases at V and 2 bases at J, with 16 bases between the two ends. CDR3: CASSTDISGTYEQYF. In DNA form, the CDR3 reads TGTGCCAGCAGCACGGACATCTCAGGCACCTACGAGCAGTACTTC.

This clonotype appeared many times. This chain connects TRBV5-1 to TRBJ1-1; 9 bases align to TRBD1. V lost 4 bases, J lost 4 bases, and 5 bases stayed unmatched. The CDR3 sequence is 14 residues long. The germline gives CDR1 SGHRS, CDR2 YFSETQ. The CDR3 sequence: CASSAGQGITEAFF. For the CDR3, the DNA is TGCGCCAGCAGCGCGGGACAGGGAATCACTGAAGCTTTCTTT. Together with reference TRBV5-1 and TRBJ1-1, the CDR3 gives the full variable domain: KAGVTQTPRYLIKTRGQQVTLSCSPISGHRSVSWYQQTPGQGLQFLFEYFSETQRNKGNFPGRFSGRQFSNSRSEMNVSTLELGDSALYLCASSAGQGITEAFFGQGTRLTVV.